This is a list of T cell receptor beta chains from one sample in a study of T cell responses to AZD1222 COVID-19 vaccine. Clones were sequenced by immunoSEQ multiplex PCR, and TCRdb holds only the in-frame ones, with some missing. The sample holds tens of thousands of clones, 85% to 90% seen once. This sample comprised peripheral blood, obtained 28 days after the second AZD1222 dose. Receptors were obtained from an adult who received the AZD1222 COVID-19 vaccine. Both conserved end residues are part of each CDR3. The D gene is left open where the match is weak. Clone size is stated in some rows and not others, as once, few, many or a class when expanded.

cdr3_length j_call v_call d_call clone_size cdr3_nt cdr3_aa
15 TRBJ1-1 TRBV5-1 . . TGCGCCAGCAGCTCTACACCCGGGGAGGGCACTGAAGCTTTCTTT CASSSTPGEGTEAFF
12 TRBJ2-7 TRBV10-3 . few TGTGCCATGGGTCCAGAGGAGTACGAGCAGTACTTC CAMGPEEYEQYF
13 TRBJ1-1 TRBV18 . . TGTGCCAGCTCACCCACACAGAACACTGAAGCTTTCTTT CASSPTQNTEAFF
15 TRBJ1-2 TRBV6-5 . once TGTGCCAGCAGTTACAGCCCCGCGGTTGCCTATGGCTACACCTTC CASSYSPAVAYGYTF
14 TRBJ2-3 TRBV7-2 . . TGTGCCAGCAGCTTATTTTTTTTGGCAGATACGCAGTATTTT CASSLFFLADTQYF
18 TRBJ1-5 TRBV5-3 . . TGTGCCAGAAGCTTAATGACCGGGACAAGTTTTAGCAATCAGCCCCAGCATTTT CARSLMTGTSFSNQPQHF
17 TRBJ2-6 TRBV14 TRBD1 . TGTGCCAGCAGCCCGGGACAGGCCGTCTCTGGGGCCAACGTCCTGACTTTC CASSPGQAVSGANVLTF
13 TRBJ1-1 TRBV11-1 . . TGTGCCAGCAGCCCTGGGACATGGTCTGAAGCTTTCTTT CASSPGTWSEAFF
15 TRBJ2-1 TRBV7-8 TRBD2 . TGTGCCAGCAGCTTAGGGGTAGCGGGAGTGGCTGAGCAGTTCTTC CASSLGVAGVAEQFF
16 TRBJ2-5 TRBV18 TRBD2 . TGTGCCAGCTCACCCAGGACTAGCGGGGGCGGCGAGACCCAGTACTTC CASSPRTSGGGETQYF
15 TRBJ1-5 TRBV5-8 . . TGTGCCAGCAGCTCCGGTCAATCGAGCAATCAGCCCCAGCATTTT CASSSGQSSNQPQHF
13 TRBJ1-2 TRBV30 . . TGTGCCTGGAATCCCACGGAGGGGCGAGGCTACACCTTC CAWNPTEGRGYTF
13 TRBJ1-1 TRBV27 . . TGTGCCAGCAGTTTTGTTGGGAACACTGAAGCTTTCTTT CASSFVGNTEAFF
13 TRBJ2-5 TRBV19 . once TGTGCCAGTAGTGAGTACAGGGACGAGACCCAGTACTTC CASSEYRDETQYF
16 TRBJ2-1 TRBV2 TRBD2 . TGTGCCAGCAGTGAACAGCGCGGGAGGAGGGACAATGAGCAGTTCTTC CASSEQRGRRDNEQFF
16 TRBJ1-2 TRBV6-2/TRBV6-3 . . TGTGCCAGCAGTTCGGAGCCGGGGGGCAGACCATATGGCTACACCTTC CASSSEPGGRPYGYTF
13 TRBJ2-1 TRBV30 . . TGTGCCTGGAGTCGGGGGACCTACAATGAGCAGTTCTTC CAWSRGTYNEQFF
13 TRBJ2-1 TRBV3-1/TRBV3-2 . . TGTGCCAGCAGCCCTCCGGACTCGCATTCGAAGTTCTTC CASSPPDSHSKFF
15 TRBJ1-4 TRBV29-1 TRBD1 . TGCAGCCCCCCGGGCAGGGGGGGTCCTAATGAAAAACTGTTTTTT CSPPGRGGPNEKLFF
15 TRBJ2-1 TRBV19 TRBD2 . TGTGCCAGTAGTATAGGGACTAGCGGGAGTAATGAGCAGTTCTTC CASSIGTSGSNEQFF
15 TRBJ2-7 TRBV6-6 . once TGTGCCACCCGAGCCCAAGGTATTAATTCCTACGAGCAGTACTTC CATRAQGINSYEQYF
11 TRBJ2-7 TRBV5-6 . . TGTGCCAGCAGCTTGGACCTCGAGCAGTACTTC CASSLDLEQYF
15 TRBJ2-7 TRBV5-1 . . TGCGCCAGCAGCTTGGAACAGGGAGGCACCTACGAGCAGTACTTC CASSLEQGGTYEQYF
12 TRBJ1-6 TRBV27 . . TGTGCCAGCAGACTACAGTATAGTCCCCTCCACTTT CASRLQYSPLHF
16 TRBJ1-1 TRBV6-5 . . TGTGCCAGCAGTTACTCGATGCGGGGGCTCAACACTGAAGCTTTCTTT CASSYSMRGLNTEAFF
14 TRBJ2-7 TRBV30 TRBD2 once TGTGCCTGGAGTGAGAGCGGGGGGACCTACGAGCAGTACTTC CAWSESGGTYEQYF
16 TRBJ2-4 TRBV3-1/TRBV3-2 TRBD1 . TGTGCCAGCAGCCAAGCCGACAGGGCACCCAAAAACATTCAGTACTTC CASSQADRAPKNIQYF
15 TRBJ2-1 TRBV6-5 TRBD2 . TGTGCCAGCATTACCGGGACTAGCGGGACCAATGAGCAGTTCTTC CASITGTSGTNEQFF
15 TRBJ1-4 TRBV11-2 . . TGTGCCAGCAGCTCAACAGGAGCAACTAATGAAAAACTGTTTTTT CASSSTGATNEKLFF
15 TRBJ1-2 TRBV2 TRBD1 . TGTGCCAGCAGTGAGAGGACAGGGGGAAACTATGGCTACACCTTC CASSERTGGNYGYTF
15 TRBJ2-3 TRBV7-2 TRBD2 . TGTGCCAGCAGCTTAAGGCTAGCGGGGGATCGTACGCAGTATTTT CASSLRLAGDRTQYF
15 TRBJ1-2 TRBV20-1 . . TGCAGTGCTAGTCAGGGCAGACAGAGGGGCTATGGCTACACCTTC CSASQGRQRGYGYTF
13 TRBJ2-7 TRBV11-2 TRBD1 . TGTGCCAGCAGCCCACAGGGGGCCTGGGAGCAGTACTTC CASSPQGAWEQYF
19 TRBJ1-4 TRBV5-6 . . TGTGCCAGCAGCTTGCTAGCGGGGCGGGCAACCGCAACTAATGAAAAACTGTTTTTT CASSLLAGRATATNEKLFF
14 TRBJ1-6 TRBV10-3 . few TGTGCCATCAGCGGGGCTGGTGTCAATTCACCCCTCCACTTT CAISGAGVNSPLHF
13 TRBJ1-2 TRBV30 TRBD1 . TGTGCCTGGCAGGGGGCCCATAACTATGGCTACACCTTC CAWQGAHNYGYTF
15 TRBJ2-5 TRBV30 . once TGTGCCTGGAGTGAGCCCCGACTAGGGAAAGAGACCCAGTACTTC CAWSEPRLGKETQYF
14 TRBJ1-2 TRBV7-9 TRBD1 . TGTGCCAGCAGCTTGGTCGGACAGGGGGGAGGCTACACCTTC CASSLVGQGGGYTF
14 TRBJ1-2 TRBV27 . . TGTGCCAGCAGTTTTTCTTGGGGGTTGGCTGGCTACACCTTC CASSFSWGLAGYTF
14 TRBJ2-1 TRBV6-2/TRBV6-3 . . TGTGCCAGCAGCGACAGGAGCTCCTACAATGAGCAGTTCTTC CASSDRSSYNEQFF
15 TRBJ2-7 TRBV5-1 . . TGCGCCAGCAGCTTGGAAGGGGCCACATCCGGCGAGCAGTACTTC CASSLEGATSGEQYF
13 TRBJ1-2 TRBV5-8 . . TGTGCCAGCAGCTTGGCCGGGGACTATGGCTACACCTTC CASSLAGDYGYTF
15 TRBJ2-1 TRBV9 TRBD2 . TGTGCCAGCAGCGCTAGCGGGGACTCCTACAATGAGCAGTTCTTC CASSASGDSYNEQFF
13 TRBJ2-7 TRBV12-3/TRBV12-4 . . TGTGCCAGCAAAGTGCTCCCATCCTACGAGCAGTACTTC CASKVLPSYEQYF
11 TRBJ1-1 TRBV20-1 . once TGCAGTGCTAGTGGCCGGAAGAAAGCTTTCTTT CSASGRKKAFF
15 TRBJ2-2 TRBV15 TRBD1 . TGTGCCACCAGCAGAGATTTGACAGGGGGAGGGGAGCTGTTTTTT CATSRDLTGGGELFF
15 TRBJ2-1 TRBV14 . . TGTGCCAGCAGCCAACTTTGGAGCGGAAACAATGAGCAGTTCTTC CASSQLWSGNNEQFF
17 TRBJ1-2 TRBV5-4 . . TGTGCCAGCAGCCTCGTCAGGAGGGACTTTACTAACTATGGCTACACCTTC CASSLVRRDFTNYGYTF
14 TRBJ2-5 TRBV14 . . TGTGCCAGCAGCCCCGCGGTGCCGTCCCGGGGCCAGTACTTC CASSPAVPSRGQYF
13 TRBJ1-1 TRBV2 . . TGTGCCAGCAGCCTTCAAGTGAACACTGAAGCTTTCTTT CASSLQVNTEAFF
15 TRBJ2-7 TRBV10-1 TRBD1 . TGCGCCAGCAGTGAGTCTCAGGGGGATCTCTACGAGCAGTACTTC CASSESQGDLYEQYF
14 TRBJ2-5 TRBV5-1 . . TGCGCCAGCGCCTTGGGGGGGCGACAAGAGACCCAGTACTTC CASALGGRQETQYF
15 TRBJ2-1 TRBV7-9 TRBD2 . TGTGCCAGCAGCGTTGTGGGAGGGCCCCACAATGAGCAGTTCTTC CASSVVGGPHNEQFF
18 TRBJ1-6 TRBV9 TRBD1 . TGTGCCAGCAGCGTAGCCGGGGACAGGGTTTTTTATAATTCACCCCTCCACTTT CASSVAGDRVFYNSPLHF
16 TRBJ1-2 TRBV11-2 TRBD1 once TGTGCCAGCAGTAACACCGGGACAGGGGTAGGGGGTGGCTACACCTTC CASSNTGTGVGGGYTF